This TCR beta chain derives from a study of T cell clonotyping in hematopoietic cell transplantation. Study-wide points: No sorting was done, leaving CD4 and CD8 contributions mixed.

As to this clone: Antigen unknown.

Germline V gives CDR1 MGHDK, CDR2 SYGVNS. V lost 4 bases and J lost 5; bases outside the gene matches: 12. The CDR3 loop spans 18 amino acids. Clones were read by immunoSEQ multiplex PCR, and TCRdb kept only the in-frame ones, dropping some. The sample yields approximately 16,000 clones, roughly 85% seen once. The V gene is TRBV25-1, the J gene TRBJ2-5; 14 bases map to TRBD2. The sequencing input was peripheral blood mononuclear cells. The receptor's source is a woman aged 40 to 55 in good health. Some clones in this sample may be carry-over from other donors' samples. CDR3 DNA sequence: TGTGCCAGCAGTGGGGGGACTAGCGGGAGTGTTCGGGGTGAGACCCAGTACTTC. Translated, it gives CASSGGTSGSVRGETQYF.